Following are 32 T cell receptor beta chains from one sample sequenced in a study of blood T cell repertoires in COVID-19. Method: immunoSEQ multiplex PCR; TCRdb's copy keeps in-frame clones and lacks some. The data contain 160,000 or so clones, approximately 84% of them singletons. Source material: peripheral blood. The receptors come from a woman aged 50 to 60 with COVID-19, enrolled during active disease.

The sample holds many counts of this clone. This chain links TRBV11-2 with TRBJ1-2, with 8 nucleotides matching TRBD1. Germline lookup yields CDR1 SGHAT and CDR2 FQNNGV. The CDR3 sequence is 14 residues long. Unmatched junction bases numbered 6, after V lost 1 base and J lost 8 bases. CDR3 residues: CASSLGTGSFGYTF. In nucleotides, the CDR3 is TGTGCCAGCAGCTTAGGGACAGGGTCCTTCGGCTACACCTTC. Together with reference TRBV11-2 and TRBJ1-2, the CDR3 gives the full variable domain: EAGVAQSPRYKIIEKRQSVAFWCNPISGHATLYWYQQILGQGPKLLIQFQNNGVVDDSQLPKDRFSAERLKGVDSTLKIQPAKLEDSAVYLCASSLGTGSFGYTFGSGTRLTVV.

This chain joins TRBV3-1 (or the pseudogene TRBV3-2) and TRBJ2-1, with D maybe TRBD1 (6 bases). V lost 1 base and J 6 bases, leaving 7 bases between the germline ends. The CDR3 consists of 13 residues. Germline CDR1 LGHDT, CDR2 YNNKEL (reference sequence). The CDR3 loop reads CASSQGGGNEQFF. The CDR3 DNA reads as TGTGCCAGCAGCCAAGGAGGGGGCAATGAGCAGTTCTTC.

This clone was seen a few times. The CDR3 here is CASSLDDREETQYF. As DNA, the CDR3 is TGTGCCAGCAGCTTAGACGACAGAGAAGAGACCCAGTACTTC. The chain recombines TRBV11-1 with TRBJ2-5; D may be TRBD1 (5 bases). Trimming stripped 1 base from V and 3 bases from J, with 9 bases between. CDR3 size: 14 residues. Germline CDR1 and CDR2: SGHAT and FQDESV (reference sequence). The full variable domain, in which reference TRBV11-1 and TRBJ2-5 provide the parts outside the CDR3, is EAEVAQSPRYKITEKSQAVAFWCDPISGHATLYWYRQILGQGPELLVQFQDESVVDDSQLPKDRFSAERLKGVDSTLKIQPAELGDSAMYLCASSLDDREETQYFGPGTRLLVL.

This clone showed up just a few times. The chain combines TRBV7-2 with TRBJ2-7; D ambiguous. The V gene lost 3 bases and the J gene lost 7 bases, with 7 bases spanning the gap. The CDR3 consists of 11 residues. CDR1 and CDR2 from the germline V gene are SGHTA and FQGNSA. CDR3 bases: TGTGCCAGCAGCTTCCACTATGAGCAGTACTTC. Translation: CASSFHYEQYF.

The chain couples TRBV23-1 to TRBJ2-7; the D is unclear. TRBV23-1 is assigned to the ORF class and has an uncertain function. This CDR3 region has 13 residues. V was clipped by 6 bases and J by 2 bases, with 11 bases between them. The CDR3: CASRGGQTYEQYF. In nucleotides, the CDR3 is TGCGCCAGCAGGGGTGGGCAGACCTACGAGCAGTACTTC.

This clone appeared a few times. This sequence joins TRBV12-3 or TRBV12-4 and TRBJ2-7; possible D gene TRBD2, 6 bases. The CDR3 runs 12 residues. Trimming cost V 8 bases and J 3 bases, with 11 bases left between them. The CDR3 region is CASGSGSYEQYF. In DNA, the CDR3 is TGTGCCAGCGGCTCCGGGAGCTACGAGCAGTACTTC.

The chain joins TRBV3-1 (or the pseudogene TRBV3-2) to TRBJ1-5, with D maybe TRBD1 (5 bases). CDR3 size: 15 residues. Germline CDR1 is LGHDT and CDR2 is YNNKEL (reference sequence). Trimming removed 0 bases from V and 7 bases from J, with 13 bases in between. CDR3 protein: CASSQEQDQGQPQHF. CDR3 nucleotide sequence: TGTGCCAGCAGCCAAGAGCAGGACCAGGGACAGCCCCAGCATTTT.

CDR3 loop: CASSLDGSKNEQYF. DNA of the CDR3: TGTGCCAGCAGCTTAGACGGGAGCAAGAACGAGCAGTACTTC. The chain recombines TRBV11-2 with TRBJ2-7; tentatively, D is TRBD2 (6 bases). The CDR3 is made up of 14 amino acids. CDR1 and CDR2 (germline): SGHAT, FQNNGV. Trimming pared 0 bases from V and 5 bases from J, leaving 11 bases between.

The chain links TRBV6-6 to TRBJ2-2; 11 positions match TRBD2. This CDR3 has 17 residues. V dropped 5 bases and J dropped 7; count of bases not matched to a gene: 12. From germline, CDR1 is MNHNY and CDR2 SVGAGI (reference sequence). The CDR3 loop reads CASSPPSGGRDSGELFF. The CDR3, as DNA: TGTGCCAGCAGTCCCCCTAGCGGGGGGCGGGACAGCGGGGAGCTGTTTTTT.

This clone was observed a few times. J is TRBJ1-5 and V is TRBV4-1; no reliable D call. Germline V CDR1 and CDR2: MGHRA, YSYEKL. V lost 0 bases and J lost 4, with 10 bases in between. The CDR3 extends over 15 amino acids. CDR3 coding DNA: TGCGCCAGCAGCCAAGAAGAGACACATAATCAGCCCCAGCATTTT. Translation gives CASSQEETHNQPQHF.

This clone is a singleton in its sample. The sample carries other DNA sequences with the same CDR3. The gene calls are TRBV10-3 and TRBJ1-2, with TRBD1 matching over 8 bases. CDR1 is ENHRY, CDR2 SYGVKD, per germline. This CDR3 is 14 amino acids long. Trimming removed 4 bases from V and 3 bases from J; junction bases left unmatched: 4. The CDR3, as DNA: TGTGCCATCAGTGTAGGACAGGGTGACTATGGCTACACCTTC. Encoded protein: CAISVGQGDYGYTF.

The CDR3 reads CASSATGTGTNTIYF. CDR3 in DNA: TGTGCCAGCAGTGCAACCGGGACAGGCACAAACACCATATATTTT. V usage is TRBV2 and J usage is TRBJ1-3; 8 nucleotides align to TRBD1. The V and J ends lost 4 bases and 6 bases, in that order; junction bases with no gene match: 8. The CDR3 covers 15 residues. Germline V lookup: CDR1 SNHLY, CDR2 FYNNEI.

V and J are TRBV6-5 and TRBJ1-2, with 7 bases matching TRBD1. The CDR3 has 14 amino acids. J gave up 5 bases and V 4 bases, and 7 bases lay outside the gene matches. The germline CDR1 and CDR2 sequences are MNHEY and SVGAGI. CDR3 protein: CASSLETGPYGYTF. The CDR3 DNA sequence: TGTGCCAGCAGTTTAGAGACAGGGCCGTATGGCTACACCTTC.

The CDR3 DNA follows: TGCGCCAGCAGCGACAGGAAGAATGAAAAACTGTTTTTT. Amino acids: CASSDRKNEKLFF. The chain employs TRBV4-3 and TRBJ1-4, with D possibly being TRBD1 (6 bases). Between the trimmed V and J ends, which lost 5 bases and 5 bases, there was a span of 9 bases. The germline V gene encodes CDR1 LGHNA and CDR2 YSLEER. The CDR3 contains 13 residues.

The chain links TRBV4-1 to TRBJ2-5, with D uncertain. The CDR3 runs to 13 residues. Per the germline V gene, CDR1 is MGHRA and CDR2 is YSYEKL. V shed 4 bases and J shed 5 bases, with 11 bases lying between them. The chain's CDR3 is CASSLRARETQYF. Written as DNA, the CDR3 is TGCGCCAGCAGCCTCCGAGCCAGGGAGACCCAGTACTTC.

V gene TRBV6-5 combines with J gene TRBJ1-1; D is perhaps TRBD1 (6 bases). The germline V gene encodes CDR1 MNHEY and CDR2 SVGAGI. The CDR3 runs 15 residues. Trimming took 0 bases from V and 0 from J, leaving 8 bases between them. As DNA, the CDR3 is TGTGCCAGCAGTTACTCGGGACAAATGAACACTGAAGCTTTCTTT. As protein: CASSYSGQMNTEAFF.

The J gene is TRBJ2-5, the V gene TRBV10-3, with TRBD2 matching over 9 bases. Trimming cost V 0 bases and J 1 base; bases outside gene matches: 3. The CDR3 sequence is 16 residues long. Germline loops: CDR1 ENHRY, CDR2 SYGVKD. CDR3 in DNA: TGTGCCATCAGTGAGTCGCGGGGGGGCCCCCAAGAGACCCAGTACTTC. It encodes CAISESRGGPQETQYF.

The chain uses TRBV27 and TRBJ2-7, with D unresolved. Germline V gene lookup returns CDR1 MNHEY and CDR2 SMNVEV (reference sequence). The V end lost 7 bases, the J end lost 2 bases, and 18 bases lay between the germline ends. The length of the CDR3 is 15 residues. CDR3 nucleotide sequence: TGTGCCAGCACCCCTGAAAACTCCGAAGCCTACGAGCAGTACTTC. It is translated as CASTPENSEAYEQYF.

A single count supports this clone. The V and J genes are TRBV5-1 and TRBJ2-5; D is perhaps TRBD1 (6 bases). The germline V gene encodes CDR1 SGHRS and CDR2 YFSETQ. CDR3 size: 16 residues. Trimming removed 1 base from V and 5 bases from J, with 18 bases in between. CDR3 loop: CASSLNPDSPAETQYF. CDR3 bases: TGCGCCAGCAGCTTGAACCCGGACAGCCCGGCGGAGACCCAGTACTTC.

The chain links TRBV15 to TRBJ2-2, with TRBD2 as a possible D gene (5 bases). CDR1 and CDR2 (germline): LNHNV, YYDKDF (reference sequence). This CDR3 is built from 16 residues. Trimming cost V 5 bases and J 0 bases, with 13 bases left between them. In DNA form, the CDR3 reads TGTGCCACCAGCGACCGGCAGCGGACGAACACCGGGGAGCTGTTTTTT. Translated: CATSDRQRTNTGELFF. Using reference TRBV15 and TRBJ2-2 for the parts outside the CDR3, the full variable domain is DAMVIQNPRYQVTQFGKPVTLSCSQTLNHNVMYWYQQKSSQAPKLLFHYYDKDFNNEADTPDNFQSRRPNTSFCFLDIRSPGLGDTAMYLCATSDRQRTNTGELFFGEGSRLTVL.

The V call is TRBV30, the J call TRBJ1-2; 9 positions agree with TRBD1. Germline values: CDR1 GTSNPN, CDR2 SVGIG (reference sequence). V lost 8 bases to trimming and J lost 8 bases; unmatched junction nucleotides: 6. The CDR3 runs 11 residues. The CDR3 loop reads CAKDRGGGYTF. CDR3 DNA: TGTGCCAAGGACAGGGGAGGAGGCTACACCTTC. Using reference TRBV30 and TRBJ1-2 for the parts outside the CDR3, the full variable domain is SQTIHQWPATLVQPVGSPLSLECTVEGTSNPNLYWYRQAAGRGLQLLFYSVGIGQISSEVPQNLSASRPQDRQFILSSKKLLLSDSGFYLCAKDRGGGYTFGSGTRLTVV.

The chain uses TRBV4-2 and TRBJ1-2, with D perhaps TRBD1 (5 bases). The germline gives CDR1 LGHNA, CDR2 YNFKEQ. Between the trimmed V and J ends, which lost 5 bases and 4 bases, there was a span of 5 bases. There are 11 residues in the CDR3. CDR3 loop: CASSDSYGYTF. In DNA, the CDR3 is TGTGCCAGCAGCGACAGCTATGGCTACACCTTC.

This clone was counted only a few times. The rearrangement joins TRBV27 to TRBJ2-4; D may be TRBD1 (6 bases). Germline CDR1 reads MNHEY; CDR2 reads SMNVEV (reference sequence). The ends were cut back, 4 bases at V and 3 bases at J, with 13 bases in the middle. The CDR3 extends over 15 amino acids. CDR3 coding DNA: TGTGCCAGCAGTTCTCTGGGGGCCGGCAAAAACATTCAGTACTTC. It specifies CASSSLGAGKNIQYF.

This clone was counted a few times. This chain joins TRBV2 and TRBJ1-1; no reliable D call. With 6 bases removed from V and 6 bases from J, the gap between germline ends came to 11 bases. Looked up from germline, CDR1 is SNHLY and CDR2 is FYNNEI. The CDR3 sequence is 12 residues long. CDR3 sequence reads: CASSRDGAEAFF. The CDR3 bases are TGTGCCAGCAGCCGCGACGGAGCTGAAGCTTTCTTT.

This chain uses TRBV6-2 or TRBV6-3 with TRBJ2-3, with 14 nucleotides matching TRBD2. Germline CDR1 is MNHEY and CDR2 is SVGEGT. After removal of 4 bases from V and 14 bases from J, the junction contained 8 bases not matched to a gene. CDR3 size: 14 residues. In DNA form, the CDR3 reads TGTGCCAGCAGTTCCGGGACTAGCGGGGGAAATCGGTATTTT. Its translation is CASSSGTSGGNRYF.

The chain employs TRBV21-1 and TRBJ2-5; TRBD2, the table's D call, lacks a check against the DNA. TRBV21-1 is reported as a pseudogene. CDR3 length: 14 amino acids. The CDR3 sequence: CASSNRAYQETQYF. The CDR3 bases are TGTGCCAGCAGCAATCGCGCCTACCAAGAGACCCAGTACTTC.

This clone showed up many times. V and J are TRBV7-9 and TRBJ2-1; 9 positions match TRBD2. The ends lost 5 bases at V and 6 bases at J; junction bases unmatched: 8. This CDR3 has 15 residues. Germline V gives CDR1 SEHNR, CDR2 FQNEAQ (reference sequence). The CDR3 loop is CASSPVAGASNEQFF. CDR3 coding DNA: TGTGCCAGCAGCCCAGTAGCGGGGGCCTCCAATGAGCAGTTCTTC.

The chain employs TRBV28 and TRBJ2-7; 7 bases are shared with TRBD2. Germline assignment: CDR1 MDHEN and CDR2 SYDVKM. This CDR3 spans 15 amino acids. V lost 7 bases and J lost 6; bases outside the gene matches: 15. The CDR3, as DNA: TGTGCCAGCACCCGCGGGGGAGACACCTCGGGCGAGCAGTACTTC. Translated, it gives CASTRGGDTSGEQYF.

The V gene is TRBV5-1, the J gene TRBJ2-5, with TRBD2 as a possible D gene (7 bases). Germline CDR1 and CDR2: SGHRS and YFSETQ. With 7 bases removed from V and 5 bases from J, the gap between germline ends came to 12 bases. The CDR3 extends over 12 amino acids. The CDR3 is CASGGGGETQYF. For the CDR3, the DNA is TGCGCCAGCGGAGGGGGAGGGGAGACCCAGTACTTC.

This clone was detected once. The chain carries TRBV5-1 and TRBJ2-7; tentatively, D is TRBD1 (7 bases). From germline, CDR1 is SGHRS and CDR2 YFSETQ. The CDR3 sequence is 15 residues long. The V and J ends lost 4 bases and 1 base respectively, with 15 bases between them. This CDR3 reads CASSLLPGGSYEQYF. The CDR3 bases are TGCGCCAGCAGCCTTCTCCCAGGGGGGTCCTACGAGCAGTACTTC.

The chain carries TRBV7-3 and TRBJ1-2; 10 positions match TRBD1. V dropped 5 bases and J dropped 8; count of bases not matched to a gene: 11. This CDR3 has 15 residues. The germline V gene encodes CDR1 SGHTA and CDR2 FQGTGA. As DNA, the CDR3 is TGTGCCAGCAGCCCCCGACAGGGGGCGCTTGGGGGCTACACCTTC. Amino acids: CASSPRQGALGGYTF.

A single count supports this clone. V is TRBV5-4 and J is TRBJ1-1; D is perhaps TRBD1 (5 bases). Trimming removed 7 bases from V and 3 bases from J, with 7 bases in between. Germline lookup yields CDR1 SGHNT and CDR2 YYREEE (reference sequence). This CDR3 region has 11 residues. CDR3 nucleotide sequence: TGTGCCAGCGGGGCCTACACTGAAGCTTTCTTT. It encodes CASGAYTEAFF.